The 29 T cell receptor beta chains given below trace back to one sample, sequenced in a study of blood T cell repertoires in COVID-19. The assay was immunoSEQ multiplex PCR, and TCRdb's table has in-frame clones only and misses some. The sample has about 160,000 clones, around 87% seen once; the top ten hold more than 6.5%. Specimen: PBMCs or T cells enriched from blood (not recorded which). These receptors originate from a woman aged 50 to 60 who had recovered from COVID-19.

J is TRBJ1-2 and V is TRBV3-1 (or the pseudogene TRBV3-2); D gene ambiguous. CDR1 is LGHDT and CDR2 is YNNKEL in the germline V gene (reference sequence). Trimming shortened V by 1 base and J by 8 bases, and 11 bases separated the two germline ends. The CDR3 covers 13 residues. The CDR3 bases are TGTGCCAGCAGCCAAGGCATGCGGGAGGGCTACACCTTC. This gives the protein CASSQGMREGYTF.

The table lists this clone with a count of one. The CDR3 nucleotides are TGTGCCGCAGGGAGCTCACAGGGACGGTGGACCGGGGAGCTGTTTTTT. Translated: CAAGSSQGRWTGELFF. The chain has TRBV18 and TRBJ2-2, with D possibly being TRBD1 (6 bases). The V gene's germline CDR1 is KGHSH and CDR2 LQKENI. The CDR3 consists of 16 residues. Between the trimmed V and J ends, which lost 11 bases and 5 bases, there was a span of 24 bases.

This chain links TRBV6-4 with TRBJ1-6, with 10 bases fitting TRBD1. This CDR3 is 14 amino acids long. Losses at the gene ends were 2 bases for V and 10 bases for J; bases not matched to a gene: 2. From germline, CDR1 is MRHNA and CDR2 SNTAGT. The DNA for the CDR3 is TGTGCCAGCAGTGACGGGACAGGGGAGTCACCCCTCCACTTT. It yields the protein CASSDGTGESPLHF.

The CDR3 nucleotides read TGTGCCACCAGTAGGGGTCAGGGATACGAGCAGTACTTC. It translates to CATSRGQGYEQYF. V is TRBV24-1 and J is TRBJ2-7; a possible D gene is TRBD1 (5 bases). Looked up from germline, CDR1 is KGHDR and CDR2 is SFDVKD. There are 13 residues in the CDR3. V lost 6 bases and J lost 4, with 12 bases in between.

The chain couples TRBV7-2 to TRBJ1-1, with a possible D match to TRBD1 (5 bases). CDR1 is SGHTA, CDR2 FQGNSA, per germline. V was cut by 7 bases and J by 10 bases, with 19 bases left in between. This CDR3 is built from 13 residues. The CDR3 nucleotides are TGTGCCAGCAACCTCACCCCAGGGCTTTCAGCTTTCTTT. It codes for CASNLTPGLSAFF.

CDR3 protein: CASSVRGTLGELFF. In nucleotides, the CDR3 is TGTGCCAGCAGCGTTCGCGGGACTCTTGGGGAGCTGTTTTTT. This chain connects TRBV7-2 to TRBJ2-2; a weak D match, TRBD2 (6 bases). CDR1 and CDR2 from the germline V gene are SGHTA and FQGNSA. Trimming removed 5 bases at V and 8 bases at J, with 15 bases between. CDR3 length: 14 amino acids. Variable domain in full (rest from reference TRBV7-2 and TRBJ2-2): GAGVSQSPSNKVTEKGKDVELRCDPISGHTALYWYRQSLGQGLEFLIYFQGNSAPDKSGLPSDRFSAERTGGSVSTLTIQRTQQEDSAVYLCASSVRGTLGELFFGEGSRLTVL.

The chain is built from TRBV7-9 and TRBJ1-3; TRBD1 aligns across 9 bases. Germline trimming cut 5 bases from V and 0 bases from J; bases unmatched to any gene: 14. This CDR3 spans 19 amino acids. Germline values: CDR1 SEHNR, CDR2 FQNEAQ (reference sequence). The CDR3 loop is CASSLRPGQGTYSGNTIYF. The CDR3 DNA reads as TGTGCCAGCAGCCTCCGCCCGGGACAGGGCACATACTCTGGAAACACCATATATTTT.

The rearrangement joins TRBV7-2 to TRBJ2-1; 9 bases fit TRBD2. The germline V gene encodes CDR1 SGHTA and CDR2 FQGNSA. The CDR3 has 15 residues. V was pared by 5 bases and J by 4 bases, with 6 bases of the junction left unmatched. The CDR3 is CASSLSGGNYNEQFF. CDR3 nucleotides: TGTGCCAGCAGCCTAAGCGGGGGGAATTACAATGAGCAGTTCTTC.

The chain links TRBV7-2 to TRBJ2-7; D not certain. V lost 5 bases and J 3 bases, leaving 5 bases between the germline ends. CDR3 length equals 11 residues. Per germline, CDR1 SGHTA and CDR2 FQGNSA. CDR3 region: CASSPLYEQYF. CDR3 nucleotide sequence: TGTGCCAGCAGCCCCCTCTACGAGCAGTACTTC. Filled out from reference TRBV7-2 and TRBJ2-7, the complete variable domain reads GAGVSQSPSNKVTEKGKDVELRCDPISGHTALYWYRQSLGQGLEFLIYFQGNSAPDKSGLPSDRFSAERTGGSVSTLTIQRTQQEDSAVYLCASSPLYEQYFGPGTRLTVT.

The chain uses TRBV24-1 and TRBJ2-7; D might be TRBD1 (6 bases). Germline CDR1 is KGHDR and CDR2 is SFDVKD. The CDR3 has 13 residues. The germline V and J ends were trimmed by 4 bases and 2 bases, with 8 bases remaining between them. The CDR3: CATSEGGTYEQYF. CDR3 DNA sequence: TGTGCCACCAGTGAAGGGGGAACCTACGAGCAGTACTTC.

The count of this clone is one. The chain employs TRBV12-3 or TRBV12-4 and TRBJ2-7, with D perhaps matching TRBD1 (7 bases). Between the trimmed V and J ends, which lost 6 bases and 2 bases, there was a span of 11 bases. The CDR3 contains 13 residues. CDR3 coding DNA: TGTGCCAGCAGCCGCGGGACAGCCTACGAGCAGTACTTC. Its protein product is CASSRGTAYEQYF.

The V gene is TRBV21-1, the J gene TRBJ2-1; TRBD2, the D gene given by the table, was not confirmed from the DNA. TRBV21-1 is listed as a pseudogene. The length of the CDR3 is 15 residues. The CDR3 coding sequence is TGTGCCAGCAGCAACTGGGCGGGGACCTACAATGAGCAGTTCTTC. Amino acid sequence: CASSNWAGTYNEQFF.

The chain is built from TRBV2 and TRBJ1-1, with 9 bases fitting TRBD1. This CDR3 is built from 16 residues. V was clipped by 3 bases and J by 5 bases; unmatched bases: 10. The V gene's germline CDR1 is SNHLY and CDR2 FYNNEI. The CDR3 here is CASSEFLTGGRTEAFF. CDR3 bases: TGTGCCAGCAGTGAGTTCCTTACAGGGGGCCGGACTGAAGCTTTCTTT.

The chain links TRBV6-6 to TRBJ2-7, with 8 bases identical to TRBD1. Trimming cost V 5 bases and J 3 bases; bases outside gene matches: 9. Germline assignment: CDR1 MNHNY and CDR2 SVGAGI (reference sequence). The CDR3 consists of 15 residues. This chain's CDR3 is CASSGQTGANYEQYF. CDR3 nucleotide sequence: TGTGCCAGCAGTGGTCAGACAGGGGCTAACTACGAGCAGTACTTC.

This clone has a handful of counts. This chain joins TRBV15 and TRBJ1-4; 11 positions agree with TRBD1. The CDR3 covers 14 residues. Germline CDR1 reads LNHNV; CDR2 reads YYDKDF (reference sequence). With 4 bases clipped from V and 10 bases from J, the junction kept 5 bases outside the gene matches. The CDR3 loop reads CATSKGQGVVKLFF. In DNA form, the CDR3 reads TGTGCCACCAGCAAGGGACAGGGGGTAGTAAAACTGTTTTTT.

The V and J genes are TRBV7-2 and TRBJ1-3; D unresolved. Trimming cost V 5 bases and J 4 bases, with 15 bases left between them. The germline V gene has CDR1 SGHTA and CDR2 FQGNSA. This CDR3 is 15 amino acids long. The CDR3 here is CASSPRGGSGNTIYF. DNA for the CDR3: TGTGCCAGCAGCCCTCGGGGTGGAAGCGGAAACACCATATATTTT.

This clone was observed a single time. This chain joins TRBV19 and TRBJ2-7; 7 bases match TRBD1. The CDR3 contains 17 residues. V shed 5 bases and J 2 bases; nucleotides not matched to a gene: 15. Germline V gene lookup returns CDR1 LNHDA and CDR2 SQIVND (reference sequence). In DNA form, the CDR3 reads TGTGCCAGTAGTTTTCGCCCCGGGACAGAAAGAACCTACGAGCAGTACTTC. Translation: CASSFRPGTERTYEQYF.

V gene TRBV7-9 combines with J gene TRBJ1-1; possible D gene TRBD1, 6 bases. Between the trimmed V and J ends, which lost 5 bases and 1 base, there was a span of 8 bases. There are 13 residues in the CDR3. CDR1 and CDR2 from the germline V gene are SEHNR and FQNEAQ (reference sequence). For the CDR3, the DNA is TGTGCCAGCAGCCTACAGGGGAACACTGAAGCTTTCTTT. Translating gives CASSLQGNTEAFF.

This rearrangement joins TRBV7-9 to TRBJ1-1, with D possibly matching TRBD1 (5 bases). Trimming cost V 5 bases and J 0 bases, with 16 bases left between them. Germline V lookup: CDR1 SEHNR, CDR2 FQNEAQ (reference sequence). The CDR3 loop spans 16 amino acids. The DNA for the CDR3 is TGTGCCAGCAGCGAACTCAGACAGATAATGAACACTGAAGCTTTCTTT. Protein product: CASSELRQIMNTEAFF.

V and J are TRBV25-1 and TRBJ1-2; 7 nucleotides agree with TRBD1. The ends lost 5 bases at V and 8 bases at J; junction bases unmatched: 5. This CDR3 spans 12 amino acids. Germline V gene sequence: CDR1 MGHDK, CDR2 SYGVNS. The CDR3 DNA sequence: TGTGCCAGCAGTACAGGGGTGGAGGGCTACACCTTC. Its protein product is CASSTGVEGYTF.

The genes are TRBV9 and TRBJ2-3, with D perhaps matching TRBD2 (6 bases). V lost 6 bases, J lost 5 bases, and 13 bases lay in between. The CDR3 sequence is 13 residues long. Germline-derived CDR1 and CDR2 are SGDLS and YYNGEE. The CDR3 region has the DNA TGTGCCAGCACCGCGGAGGGCCTAGATACGCAGTATTTT. As protein: CASTAEGLDTQYF.

The chain links TRBV7-3 to TRBJ1-2; TRBD1 aligns across 11 bases. The ends lost 0 bases at V and 8 bases at J; junction bases unmatched: 5. The germline CDR1 and CDR2 sequences are SGHTA and FQGTGA. The CDR3 is made up of 15 amino acids. This CDR3 reads CASSLTGTGGGGYTF. The CDR3 DNA reads TGTGCCAGCAGCTTAACTGGGACAGGGGGTGGCGGCTACACCTTC.

This clone is a singleton in its sample. V and J are TRBV10-3 and TRBJ1-2, with 9 bases lining up with TRBD1. J gave up 4 bases and V 7 bases, and 13 bases lay outside the gene matches. Germline V gene data show CDR1 as ENHRY and CDR2 as SYGVKD. The CDR3 runs to 16 residues. CDR3 DNA sequence: TGTGCCATCAAGATTTCCGCGGGACAGGGCTCCTATGGCTACACCTTC. Its protein is CAIKISAGQGSYGYTF.

This chain links TRBV5-1 with TRBJ1-5; D is unclear. Germline CDR1 SGHRS, CDR2 YFSETQ. V was cut by 3 bases and J by 0 bases, with 10 bases left in between. CDR3 size: 15 residues. This chain's CDR3 is CASSYMGDSNQPQHF. In DNA, the CDR3 is TGCGCCAGCAGCTACATGGGAGATAGCAATCAGCCCCAGCATTTT.

This clone was detected a few times. The rearrangement joins TRBV5-6 to TRBJ1-5; D not certain. This CDR3 is built from 15 residues. Trimming removed 4 bases at V and 0 bases at J, with 11 bases between. Germline CDR1 reads SGHDT; CDR2 reads YYEEEE. CDR3 DNA sequence: TGTGCCAGCAGCGCCGGGTGGAATAGCAATCAGCCCCAGCATTTT. Protein product: CASSAGWNSNQPQHF.

The chain links TRBV29-1 to TRBJ2-3; 8 bases match TRBD1. Trimming at V came to 4 bases and at J to 5 bases, leaving 2 bases not matched to a gene. The CDR3 has 12 amino acids. Germline V gene data show CDR1 as SQVTM and CDR2 as ANQGSEA. CDR3 residues: CSVGGTGDTQYF. The CDR3 DNA reads TGCAGCGTTGGAGGGACAGGAGATACGCAGTATTTT.

V usage is TRBV15 and J usage is TRBJ1-1; D possibly corresponds to TRBD1 (5 bases). Germline V gene lookup returns CDR1 LNHNV and CDR2 YYDKDF (reference sequence). V dropped 2 bases and J dropped 5 bases, with 9 bases sitting between them. This CDR3 has 13 amino acids. CDR3 DNA: TGTGCCACCAGCAGACAGGGAGGGACTGAAGCTTTCTTT. This sequence encodes CATSRQGGTEAFF.

The V gene is TRBV11-2, the J gene TRBJ1-2, with TRBD1 matching over 7 bases. The CDR3 runs to 17 residues. The trim removed 3 bases at V and 3 bases at J, leaving 13 bases unmatched. Per the germline V gene, CDR1 is SGHAT and CDR2 is FQNNGV. The CDR3 loop is CASSLLQGPRPDYGYTF. CDR3 sequence (DNA): TGTGCCAGCAGCTTGTTACAGGGGCCCCGCCCGGACTATGGCTACACCTTC.

The chain couples TRBV10-3 to TRBJ1-1, with D uncertain. V dropped 8 bases and J dropped 6 bases, with 22 bases sitting between them. Germline loops: CDR1 ENHRY, CDR2 SYGVKD. The CDR3 covers 15 residues. The DNA for the CDR3 is TGTGCCATCTCCACGGTGGACTGGGGAGGCCCTGAAGCTTTCTTT. Its protein is CAISTVDWGGPEAFF.